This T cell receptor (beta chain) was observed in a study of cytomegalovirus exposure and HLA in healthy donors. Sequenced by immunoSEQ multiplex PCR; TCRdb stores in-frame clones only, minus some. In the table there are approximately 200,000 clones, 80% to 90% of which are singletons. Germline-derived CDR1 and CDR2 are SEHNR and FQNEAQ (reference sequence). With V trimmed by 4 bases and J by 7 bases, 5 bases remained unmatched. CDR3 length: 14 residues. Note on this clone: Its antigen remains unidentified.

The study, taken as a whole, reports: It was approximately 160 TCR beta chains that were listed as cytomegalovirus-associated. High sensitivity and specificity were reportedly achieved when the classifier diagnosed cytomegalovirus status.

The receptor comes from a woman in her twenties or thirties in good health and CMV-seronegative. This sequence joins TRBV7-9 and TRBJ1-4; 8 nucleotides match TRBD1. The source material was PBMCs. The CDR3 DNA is TGTGCCAGCAGCTCCGGACAGGGCGGTGAAAAACTGTTTTTT. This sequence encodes CASSSGQGGEKLFF. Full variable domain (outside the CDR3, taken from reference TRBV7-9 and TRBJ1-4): DTGVSQNPRHKITKRGQNVTFRCDPISEHNRLYWYRQTLGQGPEFLTYFQNEAQLEKSRLLSDRFSAERPKGSFSTLEIQRTEQGDSAMYLCASSSGQGGEKLFFGSGTQLSVL.